One and the same sample provided the 4 T cell receptor beta chains below, sequenced in a study of shared clonotypes between healthy human individuals. The protocol was immunoSEQ multiplex PCR, while the TCRdb copy is restricted to in-frame clones and leaves out a portion. Among some 680,000 clones listed, roughly 73% were seen once. The source material was memory CD4+ T cells sorted from blood. The subset was: CD45RA-negative fraction. The receptors stem from a young woman in good health.

This clone was recorded only once. Distinct nucleotide sequences in the sample also encode this CDR3. The DNA of the CDR3 is TGCGCCAGCAGCTTGGTTAGGGGGAACACTGAAGCTTTCTTT. It encodes CASSLVRGNTEAFF. V gene TRBV5-1 combines with J gene TRBJ1-1; perhaps TRBD1 as D (5 bases). Trimming took 0 bases from V and 1 from J, leaving 7 bases between them. The germline V gene has CDR1 SGHRS and CDR2 YFSETQ. The CDR3 consists of 14 residues.

The chain uses TRBV18 and TRBJ1-5; no definite D call. Trimming took 6 bases from V and 0 from J, leaving 9 bases between them. This CDR3 contains 14 residues. The germline V gene encodes CDR1 KGHSH and CDR2 LQKENI. CDR3 nucleotide sequence: TGTGCCAGCTCGTCGACACTTAGCAATCAGCCCCAGCATTTT. Translated: CASSSTLSNQPQHF.

The V call is TRBV6-5, the J call TRBJ1-1; perhaps TRBD1 as D (6 bases). Trimming shortened V by 4 bases and J by 0 bases, and 12 bases separated the two germline ends. The CDR3 is 15 residues long. The germline gives CDR1 MNHEY, CDR2 SVGAGI. CDR3 DNA sequence: TGTGCCAGCAGTTGGAATGGACAGATGAACACTGAAGCTTTCTTT. Translation gives CASSWNGQMNTEAFF.

The chain's CDR3 is CASSQGIGTGISNQPQHF. The DNA of the CDR3 is TGTGCCAGCAGCCAAGGAATCGGGACAGGGATTTCCAATCAGCCCCAGCATTTT. The gene calls are TRBV14 and TRBJ1-5; 9 bases map to TRBD1. This CDR3 comprises 18 residues. The V segment lost 1 base and the J segment 3 bases; nucleotides outside the gene matches: 10. Germline V gives CDR1 SGHDN, CDR2 FVKESK.